This T cell receptor (beta chain) was recovered during a study of Tregs in tolerant kidney transplant recipients (dated by TCRdb to about 2019). In terms of the full investigation: The transplants used related donors with nonmyeloablative bone marrow transplantation, and mixed chimerism in the human trials was transient. The study applied TCRbeta sequencing to find donor-specific regulatory T cells before combined kidney and bone marrow transplantation and then followed those same cells after transplant.

Genomic DNA was extracted from sorted cells with the QIAGEN DNeasy Blood and Tissue Kit for TCRbeta CDR3 sequencing. High-throughput TCRbeta CDR3 sequencing, which included PCR amplification with bias correction and internal controls, was done commercially through immunoSEQ. Processing in the source paper ran as follows. Unique productive TCRbeta sequences were defined by CDR3 nucleotide sequence where primers matched, otherwise by CDR3 amino acid sequence with Vbeta and Jbeta genes. As a correction for sorting error, sequences shared between sorted populations at a frequency ratio of 2:1 or less were discarded, and the remaining shared sequences were assigned to the higher population. Donor-reactive sequences were defined as at least 5-fold expanded in CFSE-low cells versus unstimulated cells, with frequency of at least 0.01% in CFSE-low cells. Jensen-Shannon divergence, calculated on the top 100 TCRbeta sequences ranked by frequency, was used to quantify repertoire divergence. For samples with multiple sequencing runs, sorting error was corrected in each run separately before the runs were combined. Sourced from immuneACCESS, this table was stored by TCRdb with only in-frame sequences that have V and J called. A share of the clones is absent; for the studies checked, an unresolved V gene accounts for under half, and the remainder has no known explanation. The DNA gave D and trimming, while V, J and clone size come from that table. In this sample the table shows about 77,000 clones, nearly 98% of which occur a single time. 0.55% to 0.6% of the sample goes to the ten largest clones.

Regarding this clone: Its antigen has not been determined. No base quality values were provided; no much bigger clone lies one nucleotide off.

V is pared back by 7 bases and J by 0 bases, with 16 bases lying between the germline termini. Including the terminal cysteine and phenylalanine, the CDR3 comprises 15 residues. The read is trimmed to its CDR3 DNA, 45 bases read in frame from base 1. Reading the germline V gene (reference sequence) gives CDR1 GTSNPN and CDR2 SVGIG. The time point label for this specimen denotes: blood sample drawn before combined kidney and bone marrow transplant. Thawed PBMCs were FACS-sorted into unstimulated Tregs (CD4+CD25+CD127-), CD4+ non-Tregs (CD4+CD25-), CD4 cells and CD8 cells. The patients were 4 recipients of combined kidney and bone marrow transplants from the ITN036ST trial, and samples were available only for these trial subjects. Healthy control blood was separated into PBMCs by Ficoll density gradient and cryopreserved, and patient PBMCs were collected both before and after transplant. Paper-wide results and their limitations: Expanding Tregs with activated donor B cells appeared to identify the most biologically relevant and donor-specific TCRbeta repertoire. In tolerant patients, donor-specific Tregs expanded more than Tregs overall, which suggests antigen-driven rather than nonspecific expansion. Because only a small number of patients were included, the study had limitations, and the results will need to be validated in larger populations as well as under other immunosuppression protocols. Biological reproducibility was not directly addressed, though technical replication error appeared minimal. For some patients the PCR primers changed over time, which made it impossible to compare the samples from those patients at the nucleotide level.

This clonotype originated in a human donor who received a combined kidney and bone marrow transplant. This chain is built from TRBV30 and TRBJ1-5; the D gene cannot be resolved reliably. The specimen comprised CD4+ T cells from blood, sampled before the transplant. The CDR3 protein sequence reads: CALEHGKHSNQPQHF. Read as DNA, the sequence is TGTGCCTTGGAGCATGGAAAACATAGCAATCAGCCCCAGCATTTT.